What follows are 5 T cell receptor beta chains derived from one specimen sequenced in a study of OX40 agonist ivuxolimab in advanced cancers. Here immunoSEQ multiplex PCR was the method, and the copy in TCRdb shows in-frame clones only, minus some. The sample consists of around 60,000 clones, approximately 86% of them appearing once. The source material was CD4+ or CD8+ T cells sorted from blood, sampled in a trial of the OX40 agonist ivuxolimab. The origin of the receptors is an adult with an advanced solid tumor such as melanoma, head and neck, liver or kidney cancer.

This chain joins TRBV19 and TRBJ2-2; perhaps TRBD2 as D (6 bases). This CDR3 has 14 residues. Germline V gene sequence: CDR1 LNHDA, CDR2 SQIVND (reference sequence). Deletions cut 5 bases from V and 1 base from J, with 8 bases between. For the CDR3, the DNA is TGTGCCAGTAGTGGGGGACTGAACACCGGGGAGCTGTTTTTT. This codes for CASSGGLNTGELFF.

The chain couples TRBV6-5 to TRBJ2-7; 8 positions match TRBD2. The germline gives CDR1 MNHEY, CDR2 SVGAGI. The CDR3 is 15 amino acids. Unmatched junction bases numbered 9, after V lost 6 bases and J lost 2 bases. DNA of the CDR3: TGTGCCAGCAGAAAAAGCGGGAGTACCCCCTACGAGCAGTACTTC. It encodes CASRKSGSTPYEQYF.

A few counts support this clone. The rearrangement links TRBV6-4 to TRBJ2-3; D is possibly TRBD2 (6 bases). The CDR3 contains 13 residues. The germline gives CDR1 MRHNA, CDR2 SNTAGT. V gave up 5 bases and J gave up 0 bases, with 6 bases separating them. This chain's CDR3 is CASSSGSTDTQYF. DNA of the CDR3: TGTGCCAGCAGTAGCGGGAGCACAGATACGCAGTATTTT.

The V gene is TRBV29-1, the J gene TRBJ1-2; D may be TRBD1 (6 bases). The germline gives CDR1 SQVTM, CDR2 ANQGSEA. Trimming removed 5 bases at V and 7 bases at J, with 14 bases between. This CDR3 has 12 residues. The CDR3 spells CSVLAGAGGYTF. CDR3 nucleotide sequence: TGCAGCGTTCTCGCAGGGGCGGGTGGCTACACCTTC. The entire variable domain, with the rest obtained from reference TRBV29-1 and TRBJ1-2, is as follows: SAVISQKPSRDICQRGTSLTIQCQVDSQVTMMFWYRQQPGQSLTLIATANQGSEATYESGFVIDKFPISRPNLTFSTLTVSNMSPEDSSIYLCSVLAGAGGYTFGSGTRLTVV.

This clone occurred once. The chain uses TRBV7-6 and TRBJ2-5; weak D call: TRBD1 (6 bases). Trimming cost V 1 base and J 4 bases, with 7 bases left between them. Germline V gene lookup returns CDR1 SGHVS and CDR2 FNYEAQ. There are 13 residues in the CDR3. CDR3 residues: CASSLVTGETQYF. As DNA, the CDR3 is TGTGCCAGCAGCTTAGTGACAGGAGAGACCCAGTACTTC.